This T cell receptor beta chain was profiled in a study of CD8 T cell repertoires and HIV-1 epitope variants. As for the study in general: An uncultured baseline aliquot held 1M T cells.

To note about this clone: Its antigen is not known.

Method: immunoSEQ multiplex PCR; TCRdb's copy keeps in-frame clones and lacks some. The data show fewer than 7,000 clones, approximately 60% seen once. CDR1 is ENHRY, CDR2 SYGVKD, per germline. Trimming cost V 2 bases and J 2 bases, with 10 bases left between them. This CDR3 spans 14 amino acids. The chain carries TRBV10-3 and TRBJ2-7; D is undetermined. The sequencing input was cultured CD8+ T cells derived from PBMCs. The TCR originated in a male donor with HIV. The CDR3 sequence is CAISELKGAYEQYF. The CDR3 nucleotides read TGTGCCATCAGTGAGCTTAAAGGAGCCTACGAGCAGTACTTC.